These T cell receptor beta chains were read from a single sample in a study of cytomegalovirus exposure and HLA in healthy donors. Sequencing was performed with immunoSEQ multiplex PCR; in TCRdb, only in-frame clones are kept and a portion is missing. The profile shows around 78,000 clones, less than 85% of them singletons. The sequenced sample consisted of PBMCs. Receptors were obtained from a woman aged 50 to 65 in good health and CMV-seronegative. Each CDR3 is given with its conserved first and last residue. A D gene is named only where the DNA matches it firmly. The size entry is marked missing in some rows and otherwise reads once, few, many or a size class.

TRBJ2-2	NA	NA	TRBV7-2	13	TGTGCCAGCAGCTTAGTGCGGACCGGGGAGCTGTTTTTT	CASSLVRTGELFF
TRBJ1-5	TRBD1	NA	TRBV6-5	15	TGTGCCAGCAGTTATCGACAGGGGGCAGGTCAGCCCCAGCATTTT	CASSYRQGAGQPQHF
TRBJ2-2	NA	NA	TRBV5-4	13	TGTGCCAGCAATGAAGACGGGACCGGGGAGCTGTTTTTT	CASNEDGTGELFF
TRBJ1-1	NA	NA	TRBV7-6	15	TGTGCCAGCAGCCCATACGACTCGGGTAACACTGAAGCTTTCTTT	CASSPYDSGNTEAFF
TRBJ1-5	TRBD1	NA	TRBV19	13	TGTGCCAGCAACAGGGGGCGTAGTCAGCCCCAGCATTTT	CASNRGRSQPQHF
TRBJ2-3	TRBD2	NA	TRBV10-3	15	TGTGCCATCAGTGAGTCCAGGGCGGGGGAGGATACGCAGTATTTT	CAISESRAGEDTQYF
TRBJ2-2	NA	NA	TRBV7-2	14	TGTGCCAGCAGCCATTACCCGGGGGCCGGGGAGCTGTTTTTT	CASSHYPGAGELFF
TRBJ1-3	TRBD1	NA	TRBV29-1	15	TGCAGCGTTGCGATCGGGACAGGGACTGGAAACACCATATATTTT	CSVAIGTGTGNTIYF
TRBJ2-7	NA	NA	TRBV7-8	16	TGTGCCAGCAGCTTAGTTGGCGGGGAGATATCCTACGAGCAGTACTTC	CASSLVGGEISYEQYF
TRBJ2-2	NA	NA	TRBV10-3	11	TGTGCCATCAGGAGCACCGGGGAGCTGTTTTTT	CAIRSTGELFF
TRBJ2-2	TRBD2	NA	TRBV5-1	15	TGCGCCAGCAGCTCGGGAGGGGAGAGTACCGGGGAGCTGTTTTTT	CASSSGGESTGELFF
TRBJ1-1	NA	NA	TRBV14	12	TGTGCCAGCAGCCAATGGGGGGTTGAAGCTTTCTTT	CASSQWGVEAFF
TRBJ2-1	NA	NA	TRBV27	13	TGTGCCAGCAGTGTCCCCAGTGAGGGTGAGCAGTTCTTC	CASSVPSEGEQFF
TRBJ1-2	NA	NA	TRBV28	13	TGTGCCAGTAGCGGGGCCCCTAACTATGGCTACACCTTC	CASSGAPNYGYTF
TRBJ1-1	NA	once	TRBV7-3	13	TGTGCCAGCAGCTTAGGCAGGAACACTGAAGCTTTCTTT	CASSLGRNTEAFF
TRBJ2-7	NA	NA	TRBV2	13	TGTGCCAGCGCCCCCGGTGGTACCTACGAGCAGTACTTC	CASAPGGTYEQYF
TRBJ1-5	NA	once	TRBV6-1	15	TGTGCCAGCAGCTTACAGAACCTTAGCAATCAGCCCCAGCATTTT	CASSLQNLSNQPQHF
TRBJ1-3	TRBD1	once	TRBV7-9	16	TGTGCCAGCAGCCAGTCTGACAGGGCCGATGGAAACACCATATATTTT	CASSQSDRADGNTIYF
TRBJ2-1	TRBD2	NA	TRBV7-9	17	TGTGCCAGCAGCCTACCCTTTAGCGGGAGGCCGGATGGGGGGCAGTTCTTC	CASSLPFSGRPDGGQFF
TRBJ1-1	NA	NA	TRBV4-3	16	TGCGCCAGCAGCCAAGAGTCTGGGCGGGTGACCACTGAAGCTTTCTTT	CASSQESGRVTTEAFF
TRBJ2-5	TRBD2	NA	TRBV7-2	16	TGTGCCAGCAGCGCTGGACTAGCGGGACCTCAAGAGACCCAGTACTTC	CASSAGLAGPQETQYF
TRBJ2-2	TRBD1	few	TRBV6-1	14	TGTGCCAGCAGTGAAACAGGGGTAACCGGGGAGCTGTTTTTT	CASSETGVTGELFF
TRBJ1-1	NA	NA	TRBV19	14	TGTGCCAGTAGCTGGAAGGGGCAGGGTACTGAAGCTTTCTTT	CASSWKGQGTEAFF
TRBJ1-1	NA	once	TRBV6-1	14	TGTGCCAGCAGTGAAAGAGGGTCAGGAACTGAAGCTTTCTTT	CASSERGSGTEAFF
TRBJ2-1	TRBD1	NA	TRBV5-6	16	TGTGCCAGCGCCCCGGTGCCCACCAGGGGGTACAATGAGCAGTTCTTC	CASAPVPTRGYNEQFF
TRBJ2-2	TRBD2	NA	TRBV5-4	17	TGTGCCAGCAGCTGGACTAGCGGGGGGGCCCTTAACGGGGAGCTGTTTTTT	CASSWTSGGALNGELFF
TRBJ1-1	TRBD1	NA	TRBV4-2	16	TGTGCCAGCAGCCAAGGAGAGGGGGCCCGGTCCACTGAAGCTTTCTTT	CASSQGEGARSTEAFF
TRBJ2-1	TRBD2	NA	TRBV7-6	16	TGTGCCAGCAGCTCCCTTTTAGCGGGGGGATACAATGAGCAGTTCTTC	CASSSLLAGGYNEQFF
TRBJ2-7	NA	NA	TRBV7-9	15	TGTGCCAGCAGCTTCGGCCAGGGCCTGACCTACGAGCAGTACTTC	CASSFGQGLTYEQYF
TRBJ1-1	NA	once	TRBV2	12	TGTGCCAGCAGAGGAGGTGACACTGAAGCTTTCTTT	CASRGGDTEAFF
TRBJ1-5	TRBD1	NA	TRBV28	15	TGTGCCAGCAGTTCCACAGGGGGCCTCAATCAGCCCCAGCATTTT	CASSSTGGLNQPQHF
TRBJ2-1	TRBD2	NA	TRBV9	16	TGTGCCAGCAGTTCCACAGGGACTAGCGAATACAATGAGCAGTTCTTC	CASSSTGTSEYNEQFF
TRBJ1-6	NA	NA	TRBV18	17	TGTGCCAGCTCAAACACTTTCACAGGCGATAATAATTCACCCCTCCACTTT	CASSNTFTGDNNSPLHF
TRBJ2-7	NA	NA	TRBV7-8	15	TGTGCCAGCAGCTTAGGCGCTAGAGGATCGTACGAGCAGTACTTC	CASSLGARGSYEQYF
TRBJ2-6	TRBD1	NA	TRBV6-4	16	TGTGCCAGCACCCCCGGGACAGGGACTGGGGCCAACGTCCTGACTTTC	CASTPGTGTGANVLTF
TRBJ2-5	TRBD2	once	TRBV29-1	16	TGCAGCGTACGGACTAGCGGGAGAGGGGCCCGGGAGACCCAGTACTTC	CSVRTSGRGARETQYF
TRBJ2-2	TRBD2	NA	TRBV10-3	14	TGTGCCACCCGACCTAGCGGGAGAGCCGGGGAGCTGTTTTTT	CATRPSGRAGELFF
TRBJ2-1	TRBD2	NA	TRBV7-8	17	TGTGCCAGCAGCTTAGGAGGAGTAGCGGGGAGTTACAATGAGCAGTTCTTC	CASSLGGVAGSYNEQFF
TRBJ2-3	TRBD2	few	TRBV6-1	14	TGTGCCAGCAGTGAACGGGCGGGGGCAGATACGCAGTATTTT	CASSERAGADTQYF
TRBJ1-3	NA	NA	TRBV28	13	TGTGCCAGCAACGCAGGGCCTGGAAACACCATATATTTT	CASNAGPGNTIYF
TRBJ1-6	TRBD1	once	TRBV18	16	TGTGCCAGCTCACCAGCGACAGGGGGTAATAATTCACCCCTCCACTTT	CASSPATGGNNSPLHF
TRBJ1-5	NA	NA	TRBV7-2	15	TGTGCCAGCAGCTTAGAAGGACAGCGAAATCAGCCCCAGCATTTT	CASSLEGQRNQPQHF
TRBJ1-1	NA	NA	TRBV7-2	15	TGTGCCAGCAGCAGCGAAACGGGGGGGTGGACTGAAGCTTTCTTT	CASSSETGGWTEAFF
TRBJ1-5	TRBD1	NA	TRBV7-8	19	TGTGCCAGCAGCGAGATAGGAACCCGACGACAGGGGCACAATCAGCCCCAGCATTTT	CASSEIGTRRQGHNQPQHF
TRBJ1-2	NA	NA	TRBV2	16	TGTGCCAGCAGTGATGCGGCGGCGCCAAGCCTCTATGGCTACACCTTC	CASSDAAAPSLYGYTF
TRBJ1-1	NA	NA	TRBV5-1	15	TGCGCCAGCAGCTTGGGCGGACAGATTTACACTGAAGCTTTCTTT	CASSLGGQIYTEAFF
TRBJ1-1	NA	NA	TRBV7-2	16	TGTGCCAGCAGCCCCTGGGACATCTCCGTGAACACTGAAGCTTTCTTT	CASSPWDISVNTEAFF
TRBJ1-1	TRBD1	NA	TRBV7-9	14	TGTGCCAGCAGCCCGGGACAGATGAACACTGAAGCTTTCTTT	CASSPGQMNTEAFF
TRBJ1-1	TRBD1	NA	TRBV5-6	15	TGTGCCAGCAGCCAAAAGGACAGGGGGTGGACTGAAGCTTTCTTT	CASSQKDRGWTEAFF
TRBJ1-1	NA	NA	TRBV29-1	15	TGCAGCGTTAAAACAGGACTAACCGATAACACTGAAGCTTTCTTT	CSVKTGLTDNTEAFF
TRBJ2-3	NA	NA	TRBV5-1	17	TGCGCCAGCAGCTTCGACATGCCGGGGGGCCTCGATGGGACGCAGTATTTT	CASSFDMPGGLDGTQYF
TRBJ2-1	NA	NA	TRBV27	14	TGTGCCAGCAGCCCGCTCGGAGTTAACAATGAGCAGTTCTTC	CASSPLGVNNEQFF
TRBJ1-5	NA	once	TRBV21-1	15	TGTGCCAGCAGCAAAGTTTACAGGGGCAATCAGCCCCAGCATTTT	CASSKVYRGNQPQHF